Each of the 9 T cell receptor beta chains below was sequenced from the same sample in a study of T cells in Graves' hyperthyroidism and ophthalmopathy. What was amplified from RNA transcripts were TCR beta CDR3 regions. When the TCR CDR3 underwent first-round RT-PCR, the HTBI primer set was used. MiXCR, applied by TCRdb to the multiplex PCR reads, yields one record per CDR3 protein. Of about 610,000 distinct CDR3 sequences in the sample, roughly 14% were seen once. The specimen sequenced was blood. These receptors came from a woman aged 35 to 49 with Graves' ophthalmopathy.

This clonotype was counted ten times or more. The chain joins TRBV28 to TRBJ2-2; D not certain. Germline CDR1 is MDHEN and CDR2 is SYDVKM. Trimming shortened V by 7 bases and J by 2 bases, and 5 bases separated the two germline ends. CDR3 length equals 12 residues. In nucleotides, the CDR3 is TGTGCCAGCAACACAAACACCGGGGAGCTGTTTTTT. This encodes CASNTNTGELFF.

This clonotype was seen repeatedly, ten times or more. The chain carries TRBV6-1 and TRBJ1-2; 11 bases map to TRBD1. The CDR3 runs to 14 residues. Germline V gene sequence: CDR1 MNHNS, CDR2 SASEGT. J gave up 4 bases and V 7 bases, and 5 bases lay outside the gene matches. The CDR3 spells CASTGQGVFYGYTF. The DNA of the CDR3 is TGTGCCAGCACGGGACAGGGGGTTTTCTATGGCTACACCTTC.

This rearrangement joins TRBV7-2 to TRBJ2-7; the D gene is possibly TRBD2 (6 bases). The germline V and J ends were trimmed by 4 bases and 0 bases, with 13 bases remaining between them. Germline V CDR1 and CDR2: SGHTA, FQGNSA. The CDR3 covers 15 residues. Here the CDR3 DNA reads TGTGCCAGCAGCTCAATAGGCGGGAACTCCTACGAGCAGTACTTC. Translating gives CASSSIGGNSYEQYF.

In its sample, this clonotype was seen many times. This rearrangement joins TRBV5-1 to TRBJ2-7; 11 positions agree with TRBD2. CDR3 length: 16 residues. Germline values: CDR1 SGHRS, CDR2 YFSETQ. J gave up 4 bases and V 2 bases, and 8 bases lay outside the gene matches. CDR3 amino acids: CASSFSTSGSKYEQYF. CDR3 DNA sequence: TGCGCCAGCAGCTTCAGTACTAGCGGGAGTAAATACGAGCAGTACTTC.

V usage is TRBV19 and J usage is TRBJ1-5; no reliable D call. The CDR3 has 16 amino acids. Germline V lookup: CDR1 LNHDA, CDR2 SQIVND (reference sequence). V lost 5 bases, J lost 0 bases, and 14 bases lay in between. CDR3: CASSLPSSSSNQPQHF. Here the CDR3 DNA reads TGTGCCAGTAGTCTCCCGTCAAGCAGTAGCAATCAGCCCCAGCATTTT.

This clonotype was detected ten times or more. This chain joins TRBV7-9 and TRBJ2-5; 7 nucleotides agree with TRBD1. This CDR3 region has 14 residues. V trimming: 0 bases; J trimming: 6 bases; junction bases outside the gene matches: 4. Germline lookup yields CDR1 SEHNR and CDR2 FQNEAQ (reference sequence). Here the CDR3 DNA reads TGTGCCAGCAGCTTAGCAGCAGGGGGAAAGACCCAGTACTTC. Its translation: CASSLAAGGKTQYF.

This clonotype was seen repeatedly, ten times or more. The chain joins TRBV19 to TRBJ2-7; D possibly matches TRBD1 or TRBD2 (5 bases each). V was pared by 3 bases and J by 1 base, with 10 bases between. Per the germline V gene, CDR1 is LNHDA and CDR2 is SQIVND (reference sequence). This CDR3 comprises 14 residues. CDR3 residues: CASSIIGGSYEQYF. CDR3 sequence (DNA): TGTGCCAGTAGTATTATTGGGGGATCCTACGAGCAGTACTTC.

This clonotype has at least ten counts. The rearrangement joins TRBV6-2 or TRBV6-3 to TRBJ1-1; D gene uncertain. The germline V gene encodes CDR1 MNHEY and CDR2 SVGEGT. V was shortened by 10 bases and J by 3 bases, with 9 bases between the two germline ends. The CDR3 runs to 11 residues. CDR3 nucleotide sequence: TGTGCCACAACAGTGTACACTGAAGCTTTCTTT. It encodes CATTVYTEAFF.

This clonotype showed up many times. This chain links TRBV7-3 with TRBJ2-7; D gene uncertain. The CDR3 consists of 13 residues. The V and J ends lost 2 bases and 2 bases respectively, with 7 bases between them. CDR1 is SGHTA, CDR2 FQGTGA, per germline. The CDR3 is CASSLEVTYEQYF. The CDR3 region has the DNA TGTGCCAGCAGCTTAGAGGTCACCTACGAGCAGTACTTC.